These 10 T cell receptor beta chains were all obtained from the same sample, sequenced in a study of cytomegalovirus exposure and HLA in healthy donors. Primers: 60 Vbeta forward and 13 Jbeta reverse. This table comes from immunoSEQ multiplex PCR, and its TCRdb copy is limited to in-frame clones, with some not included. The sample consists of around 140,000 clones, approximately 90% of them appearing once. Sample: PBMCs. These receptors all stem from a woman aged 30 to 39 in good health and CMV-seronegative.

V and J are TRBV18 and TRBJ1-4; possible D gene TRBD1, 5 bases. This CDR3 region has 17 residues. Trimming took off 2 bases at V and 8 bases at J, with 21 bases between the two ends. Germline assignment: CDR1 KGHSH and CDR2 LQKENI. CDR3 bases: TGTGCCAGCTCACCATTGTTTTTAGCAGGACATCGGGAAAAACTGTTTTTT. Its protein product is CASSPLFLAGHREKLFF.

The chain carries TRBV11-2 and TRBJ1-3; no reliable D call. Germline V gene sequence: CDR1 SGHAT, CDR2 FQNNGV. The CDR3 has 15 residues. V was cut by 5 bases and J by 0 bases, with 11 bases left in between. CDR3 DNA sequence: TGTGCCAGCAGCCGTGAGGGTTTCTCTGGAAACACCATATATTTT. Protein product: CASSREGFSGNTIYF.

The V and J genes are TRBV28 and TRBJ2-7, with a weak D call TRBD2 (6 bases). Trimming took off 3 bases at V and 3 bases at J, with 15 bases between the two ends. The germline V gene encodes CDR1 MDHEN and CDR2 SYDVKM. CDR3 length: 15 amino acids. The CDR3 loop reads CASSLEGQSGYEQYF. The CDR3 DNA follows: TGTGCCAGCAGTTTGGAGGGGCAATCAGGCTACGAGCAGTACTTC.

The CDR3 region is CASSAGSGGFYNEQFF. The CDR3 bases are TGTGCCAGCAGCGCGGGTAGCGGGGGATTCTACAATGAGCAGTTCTTC. The chain links TRBV5-4 to TRBJ2-1; 9 nucleotides line up with TRBD2. The ends lost 4 bases at V and 3 bases at J; junction bases unmatched: 8. CDR1 and CDR2 (germline): SGHNT, YYREEE (reference sequence). The CDR3 loop spans 16 amino acids.

The rearrangement joins TRBV13 to TRBJ2-5; 12 bases map to TRBD2. Per the germline V gene, CDR1 is PRHDT and CDR2 is FYEKMQ (reference sequence). The CDR3 runs to 15 residues. The V segment lost 5 bases and the J segment 5 bases; nucleotides outside the gene matches: 6. CDR3 nucleotides: TGTGCCAGCAGCCTCCACCTAGCGGGAGGGGAGACCCAGTACTTC. Translated, it gives CASSLHLAGGETQYF.

The chain combines TRBV19 with TRBJ2-2; TRBD1 matches at 9 bases. The CDR3 totals 15 residues. Germline values: CDR1 LNHDA, CDR2 SQIVND (reference sequence). The junction had 4 bases not matched to a gene; V was cut back by 5 bases and J by 3 bases. DNA of the CDR3: TGTGCCAGTAGTTCAAGGACAGGGGACACCGGGGAGCTGTTTTTT. Translation: CASSSRTGDTGELFF.

This clone was detected once. The chain uses TRBV2 and TRBJ2-2; D is unclear. Germline CDR1 and CDR2: SNHLY and FYNNEI. Trimming pared 5 bases from V and 6 bases from J, leaving 16 bases between. This CDR3 is 15 amino acids long. The CDR3 sequence: CASSPLRNRAGELFF. The CDR3 DNA follows: TGTGCCAGCAGTCCCCTACGCAACCGAGCCGGGGAGCTGTTTTTT.

The V gene is TRBV11-2, the J gene TRBJ2-7; 9 nucleotides match TRBD1. Per germline, CDR1 SGHAT and CDR2 FQNNGV. This CDR3 is 15 amino acids long. Trimming took 5 bases from V and 9 from J; bases not matched to a gene: 14. The CDR3 DNA reads as TGTGCCAGCAGCCGGCCGGGACAGGGATACGATGGGCAGTACTTC. This gives the protein CASSRPGQGYDGQYF.

The rearrangement joins TRBV7-6 to TRBJ2-1, with 16 bases matching TRBD2. Germline CDR1 is SGHVS and CDR2 is FNYEAQ. V lost 4 bases and J lost 5; bases outside the gene matches: 5. The CDR3 totals 17 residues. CDR3 DNA: TGTGCCAGCAGCTCGGGACTAGCGGGAGGGCGGAACAATGAGCAGTTCTTC. As protein: CASSSGLAGGRNNEQFF.

The rearrangement uses TRBV19 and TRBJ1-6, with D uncertain. This CDR3 is built from 13 residues. CDR1 is LNHDA, CDR2 SQIVND, per germline (reference sequence). Trimming shortened V by 5 bases and J by 8 bases, and 10 bases separated the two germline ends. Written as DNA, the CDR3 is TGTGCCAGTAGTCCAGGATCGGATTCACCCCTCCACTTT. This gives the protein CASSPGSDSPLHF. The variable domain in full, with the rest retrieved from reference TRBV19 and TRBJ1-6, is DGGITQSPKYLFRKEGQNVTLSCEQNLNHDAMYWYRQDPGQGLRLIYYSQIVNDFQKGDIAEGYSVSREKKESFPLTVTSAQKNPTAFYLCASSPGSDSPLHFGNGTRLTVT.